These T cell receptor beta chains were read from a single sample in a study of cytomegalovirus exposure and HLA in healthy donors. TCRdb keeps only in-frame clones here, not all; method: immunoSEQ multiplex PCR. Of about 140,000 clones listed, 60% to 80% are singletons. The sample taken for sequencing was PBMCs. These receptors were taken from a woman between 50 and 59 years old in good health and CMV-seronegative. The CDR3 runs from the conserved cysteine through the conserved F or W. The D gene is left open where the match is weak. Clone size is shown for a subset of rows, as once, few, many or a class of expanded clone.

V: TRBV5-1; size: -; J: TRBJ2-1; D: -; DNA: TGCGCCAGCAGCTTGGGTGGGAGCTCCTACAATGAGCAGTTCTTC; CDR3: CASSLGGSSYNEQFF
V: TRBV15; size: -; J: TRBJ2-1; D: TRBD2; DNA: TGTGCCACCAGCAGAGCGCGAGCGGGGGGGCGGGGTGAGCAGTTCTTC; CDR3: CATSRARAGGRGEQFF
V: TRBV7-2; size: -; J: TRBJ1-3; D: -; DNA: TGTGCCAGCAGCTTAGCGCCAGGGGACTCTGGAAACACCATATATTTT; CDR3: CASSLAPGDSGNTIYF
V: TRBV19; size: -; J: TRBJ2-3; D: -; DNA: TGTGCCAGTAAGAGGTCGGGAGATACGCAGTATTTT; CDR3: CASKRSGDTQYF
V: TRBV7-6; size: -; J: TRBJ2-1; D: TRBD1; DNA: TGTGCCAGCAGCCAGACAGGGGGCTATGAGCAGTTCTTC; CDR3: CASSQTGGYEQFF
V: TRBV14; size: -; J: TRBJ2-1; D: -; DNA: TGTGCCAGCAGCCACGGGTTCAATGAGCAGTTCTTC; CDR3: CASSHGFNEQFF
V: TRBV30; size: once; J: TRBJ1-6; D: TRBD1; DNA: TGTGCCTGGAGACCCTACAGGGGCAATTCACCCCTCCACTTT; CDR3: CAWRPYRGNSPLHF
V: TRBV2; size: -; J: TRBJ2-3; D: TRBD2; DNA: TGTGCCAGCAGTGAACTGAGGGGAGGGGCAGATACGCAGTATTTT; CDR3: CASSELRGGADTQYF
V: TRBV2; size: -; J: TRBJ1-2; D: -; DNA: TGTGCCAGCAGTGAATTGGCAGGTTCGCGCTATGGCTACACCTTC; CDR3: CASSELAGSRYGYTF
V: TRBV19; size: -; J: TRBJ2-1; D: TRBD1; DNA: TGTGCCAGTAGACGGACAGGGGGAGGCTCCTACAATGAGCAGTTCTTC; CDR3: CASRRTGGGSYNEQFF
V: TRBV6-5; size: -; J: TRBJ1-6; D: -; DNA: TGTGCCAGCAGTGTGACAGGCCTAAATTCACCCCTCCACTTT; CDR3: CASSVTGLNSPLHF
V: TRBV5-4; size: few; J: TRBJ2-1; D: TRBD2; DNA: TGTGCCAGCAGCTTGGACAGCGGGGCAAACTACAATGAGCAGTTCTTC; CDR3: CASSLDSGANYNEQFF
V: TRBV5-1; size: -; J: TRBJ2-1; D: -; DNA: TGCGCCAGCAGCTTAGACAGGATCACTTACAATGAGCAGTTCTTC; CDR3: CASSLDRITYNEQFF
V: TRBV18; size: -; J: TRBJ1-5; D: -; DNA: TGTGCCAGCTCAAACTACAGGTTAATAGGGGTGGCTGGCAATCAGCCCCAGCATTTT; CDR3: CASSNYRLIGVAGNQPQHF